These T cell receptor beta chains were read from a single sample in a study of OX40 agonist ivuxolimab in advanced cancers. Sequenced by immunoSEQ multiplex PCR; TCRdb stores in-frame clones only, minus some. The data hold 70,000 to 90,000 clones, with about 89% observed a single time. The specimen comprised CD4+ or CD8+ T cells sorted from blood, sampled in a trial of the OX40 agonist ivuxolimab. The receptors stem from an adult with an advanced solid tumor such as melanoma, head and neck, liver or kidney cancer. Both conserved end residues are part of each CDR3. D genes are given only for firm matches. Some rows mark clone size as missing; the rest say once, few, many or name a class of expanded clone.

d_call,clone_size,j_call,v_call,cdr3_nt,cdr3_aa
NA,NA,TRBJ1-5,TRBV28,TGTGCCAGCACTTCTCAGGGCATAGGGCAGCCCCAGCATTTT,CASTSQGIGQPQHF
NA,NA,TRBJ2-1,TRBV11-2,TGTGCCAGCAGCTTCTCAGGGGCCTACAATGAGCAGTTCTTC,CASSFSGAYNEQFF
TRBD1,NA,TRBJ1-5,TRBV28,TGTGCCAGCAGTTTAAGGGGACAGTGGGGGCAGCCCCAGCATTTT,CASSLRGQWGQPQHF
TRBD1,NA,TRBJ1-1,TRBV19,TGTGCCAGTAGTATACGGGACAGGGGTCCAGGCACTGAAGCTTTCTTT,CASSIRDRGPGTEAFF
TRBD2,NA,TRBJ2-2,TRBV7-3,TGTGCCAGCAGCGAACGACTAGCGCCCACCGGGGAGCTGTTTTTT,CASSERLAPTGELFF
NA,NA,TRBJ2-1,TRBV9,TGTGCCAGCAGCGTAGGACGGGGTGAGCAGTTCTTC,CASSVGRGEQFF
NA,NA,TRBJ1-6,TRBV9,TGTGCCAGCAGCGTAGCCAGTCAAACACCCCTCCACTTT,CASSVASQTPLHF
NA,NA,TRBJ2-1,TRBV15,TGTGCCACCAGCAGAGATCTTTGGGAGTTAAATGAGCAGTTCTTC,CATSRDLWELNEQFF
NA,NA,TRBJ2-4,TRBV10-3,TGTGCCATCAGTGATCCGGGACATTTGAACATTCAGTACTTC,CAISDPGHLNIQYF
NA,NA,TRBJ2-1,TRBV27,TGTGCCAGCAGTAACCGGAGGGGCGATGAGCAGTTCTTC,CASSNRRGDEQFF
NA,NA,TRBJ1-5,TRBV19,TGTGCCAGTAGTATAGCGGGGGCGGGTCAGCCCCAGCATTTT,CASSIAGAGQPQHF
NA,NA,TRBJ1-3,TRBV7-8,TGTGCCAGCAGCCGTCGTAACCATGGAAACACCATATATTTT,CASSRRNHGNTIYF
NA,NA,TRBJ1-1,TRBV7-8,TGTGCCAGCAGCCCTATGGGGGGGACCACTGAAGCTTTCTTT,CASSPMGGTTEAFF
NA,NA,TRBJ1-2,TRBV11-3,TGTGCCAGCAGCTTAGGAGGCCCCCTCCGGGACTATGGCTACACCTTC,CASSLGGPLRDYGYTF
TRBD2,NA,TRBJ2-1,TRBV6-5,TGTGCCAGCAGTTACCTAGCGGGGGGATACAATGAGCAGTTCTTC,CASSYLAGGYNEQFF
NA,NA,TRBJ2-3,TRBV7-2,TGTGCCAGCAGCTCCTGGACCAGCACAGATACGCAGTATTTT,CASSSWTSTDTQYF
NA,NA,TRBJ1-1,TRBV4-1,TGCGCCAGCAGCCAAGAGCTTTGGGAAGCACCGGGTGAAGCTTTCTTT,CASSQELWEAPGEAFF
NA,once,TRBJ2-1,TRBV4-3,TGCGCCAGCAGCCAAGAAGTGGGGGGGCTAGCGGTCTACAATGAGCAGTTCTTC,CASSQEVGGLAVYNEQFF
NA,NA,TRBJ1-6,TRBV28,TGTGCCAGCAGCAACGGCTGGCAGGGTAATTCACCCCTCCACTTT,CASSNGWQGNSPLHF
NA,NA,TRBJ2-3,TRBV4-3,TGCGCCAGCAGCCAAGATGGAGGGTCCACAGATACGCAGTATTTT,CASSQDGGSTDTQYF
NA,NA,TRBJ1-1,TRBV6-5,TGTGCCAGCAGATGGACACCCACGAACACTGAAGCTTTCTTT,CASRWTPTNTEAFF
NA,NA,TRBJ2-5,TRBV20-1,TGCAGTGCAACCCAAGAGACCCAGTACTTC,CSATQETQYF
TRBD2,NA,TRBJ2-1,TRBV7-7,TGTGCTAGCAGCTTATTCGCGGGGGGTGACAATGAGCAGTTCTTC,CASSLFAGGDNEQFF
NA,NA,TRBJ1-2,TRBV6-5,TGTGCCAGCAGCCCAGACCTAACCCTTAACTATGGCTACACCTTC,CASSPDLTLNYGYTF
NA,NA,TRBJ1-5,TRBV9,TGTGCCAGCAGCTACTCAGGGGAAGGGCAGCCCCAGCATTTT,CASSYSGEGQPQHF
TRBD2,once,TRBJ2-7,TRBV7-9,TGTGCCAGCAGCTCAGGACTAGTGGCCTACGAGCAGTACTTC,CASSSGLVAYEQYF
NA,once,TRBJ2-6,TRBV27,TGTGCCAGCAGTTCCCAACAGGTTCTCTCTGGGGCCAACGTCCTGACTTTC,CASSSQQVLSGANVLTF
TRBD1,NA,TRBJ2-1,TRBV27,TGTGCCAGCTGTCGGACAGGGGTTTGCGATGAGCAGTTCTTC,CASCRTGVCDEQFF
NA,once,TRBJ1-3,TRBV6-5,TGTGCCAGCAGTTTCTCTGGGGAGACTGGAAACACCATATATTTT,CASSFSGETGNTIYF
NA,NA,TRBJ2-7,TRBV7-9,TGTGCCAGCAGCCCAGACAGCAGTGAAGAGCAGTACTTC,CASSPDSSEEQYF
NA,NA,TRBJ1-1,TRBV4-3,TGCGCCAGCAGCGCCGCAGGGAGGGACGGGCACACTGAAGCTTTCTTT,CASSAAGRDGHTEAFF
NA,NA,TRBJ1-5,TRBV6-5,TGTGCCAGCAGTTACTCACGGAACAATCAGCCCCAGCATTTT,CASSYSRNNQPQHF
NA,NA,TRBJ2-1,TRBV4-3,TGCGCCAGCAGCCCGATCGGGACCCCAAATGAGCAGTTCTTC,CASSPIGTPNEQFF
NA,NA,TRBJ1-3,TRBV7-8,TGTGCCAGCAGCCCGGAAGCGTTCGGAAACACCATATATTTT,CASSPEAFGNTIYF
TRBD1,NA,TRBJ2-1,TRBV4-3,TGCGCCAGCAGCCAAGAGGACAGGGGAAACAATGAGCAGTTCTTC,CASSQEDRGNNEQFF
NA,NA,TRBJ1-5,TRBV7-2,TGTGCCAGCAGCTTAGGGATAGATCAGCCCCAGCATTTT,CASSLGIDQPQHF
TRBD1,once,TRBJ1-6,TRBV19,TGTGCCAGTAGTATTGGAGACAGGGTCCCTTATAATTCACCCCTCCACTTT,CASSIGDRVPYNSPLHF
NA,NA,TRBJ1-5,TRBV30,TGTGCCTGGAGTAGCCAGGCAAACAATCAGCCCCAGCATTTT,CAWSSQANNQPQHF
NA,NA,TRBJ2-7,TRBV28,TGTGCCAGCAGGCCGGACGGCGAATGGTTCTACGAGCAGTACTTC,CASRPDGEWFYEQYF
TRBD2,NA,TRBJ2-7,TRBV27,TGTGCCAGCCGGGAGGGGATCTCCTACGAGCAGTACTTC,CASREGISYEQYF
TRBD1,few,TRBJ1-6,TRBV28,TGTGCCAGCAGTTTATATGAGGGGGCTAATTCACCCCTCCACTTT,CASSLYEGANSPLHF
NA,NA,TRBJ1-1,TRBV30,TGTGCCTGGAGTCCCCGGGGGAGAGGCACTGAAGCTTTCTTT,CAWSPRGRGTEAFF
NA,NA,TRBJ2-1,TRBV4-1,TGCGCCAGCAGCCAAGAGCCTCCTAGCGCTGTATGGAATGAGCAGTTCTTC,CASSQEPPSAVWNEQFF
NA,once,TRBJ2-7,TRBV4-2,TGTGCCAGCAGCCAAAACTCTCAAGCGGTCTACGAGCAGTACTTC,CASSQNSQAVYEQYF
TRBD1,NA,TRBJ1-1,TRBV5-6,TGTGCCAGCAGCTGGGCAGGGGGCGTATTTAGCACTGAAGCTTTCTTT,CASSWAGGVFSTEAFF
NA,NA,TRBJ2-1,TRBV15,TGTGCCACCAGCAGAGAAGGTGAGCAGTTCTTC,CATSREGEQFF
NA,NA,TRBJ2-1,TRBV5-6,TGTGCCAGCAGCTTGGTCCAACACAATGAGCAGTTCTTC,CASSLVQHNEQFF
NA,NA,TRBJ2-1,TRBV4-3,TGCGCCAGCAGCCAAGATCCGGCGGGAGAGGGGGGCTATGAGCAGTTCTTC,CASSQDPAGEGGYEQFF
NA,NA,TRBJ1-2,TRBV6-5,TGTGCCAGCAGTTACTCCCCAAACTATGGCTACACCTTC,CASSYSPNYGYTF
NA,NA,TRBJ1-1,TRBV11-2,TGTGCCAGCAGCCTCCAGGGGAGCTCCTATGAAGCTTTCTTT,CASSLQGSSYEAFF
NA,NA,TRBJ1-6,TRBV4-1,TGCGCCAGCAGCCAAGATACCCTAGGACCCCTCCACTTT,CASSQDTLGPLHF
NA,NA,TRBJ1-6,TRBV27,TGTGCCAGCACCGGGAGCTCCTATAATTCACCCCTCCACTTT,CASTGSSYNSPLHF
NA,NA,TRBJ1-2,TRBV29-1,TGCAGCGTTGCTCTTGGGGGGCGTGGATATGGCTACACCTTC,CSVALGGRGYGYTF